A selection of T cell receptor beta chains follows, all from one sample in a study of T cell changes during pregnancy in multiple sclerosis. Clones were read by immunoSEQ multiplex PCR, and TCRdb kept only the in-frame ones, dropping some. This repertoire shows almost 35,000 clones, roughly 88% found once; its top ten account for about 4.4%. Sequencing used CD8+ T cells from peripheral blood mononuclear cells, obtained after pregnancy. These receptors came from a female donor with multiple sclerosis, enrolled in a pregnancy study. CDR3s include the opening cysteine and the closing phenylalanine or tryptophan. D genes are given only for firm matches. Not all rows give a size; the values are once, few, many and, for expanded clones, a class.

j_call v_call d_call clone_size cdr3_nt cdr3_aa
TRBJ1-6 TRBV7-9 TRBD1 once TGTGCCAGCAGCTCGTCCGGGACAGGGGTATCACCCCTCCACTTT CASSSSGTGVSPLHF
TRBJ1-2 TRBV19 TRBD1 . TGTGCCAGTAGCCCAGCCGGGACAGGGGACTATGGCTACACCTTC CASSPAGTGDYGYTF
TRBJ1-5 TRBV9 TRBD1 few TGTGCCAGCAGCATAGGACAGGGGGCGCAGCCCCAGCATTTT CASSIGQGAQPQHF
TRBJ2-1 TRBV4-2 . . TGTGCCAGCAGCCCGCCGGGAGAAGGGGCACATGAGCAGTTCTTC CASSPPGEGAHEQFF
TRBJ1-5 TRBV7-9 . . TGTGCCAGCAGCTTAGCGGACAGTAGCAATCAGCCCCAGCATTTT CASSLADSSNQPQHF
TRBJ2-7 TRBV5-5 . . TGTGCCAGCAGCTTGGACCGAGTGGAGCAGTACTTC CASSLDRVEQYF
TRBJ1-3 TRBV7-6 . . TGTGCCAGCAGCCAATATGGACAGTATTCCTCTGGAAACACCATATATTTT CASSQYGQYSSGNTIYF
TRBJ2-1 TRBV19 TRBD2 . TGTGCCAGTAGTAAAAGCGGGGGGCCCTACAATGAGCAGTTCTTC CASSKSGGPYNEQFF
TRBJ1-6 TRBV4-1 TRBD1 . TGCGCCAGCAGCCAAGTGGGGACAGTCTATAATTCACCCCTCCACTTT CASSQVGTVYNSPLHF
TRBJ2-3 TRBV11-3 . . TGTGCCAGCAGCCCGAACGCAGGCGATACGCAGTATTTT CASSPNAGDTQYF
TRBJ1-2 TRBV29-1 . . TGCAGCGTCCCGGAGCCAGAGACCTATGGCTACACCTTC CSVPEPETYGYTF
TRBJ2-1 TRBV30 . . TGTGCCTGGGGGTGGGCGGAGGGCAATGAGCAGTTCTTC CAWGWAEGNEQFF
TRBJ2-3 TRBV13 TRBD2 . TGTGCCAGCAGCGTCCTAGCGGTAGATACGCAGTATTTT CASSVLAVDTQYF
TRBJ1-2 TRBV10-3 . . TGTGCCATCAGTGAACAGGAATCCTATGGCTACACCTTC CAISEQESYGYTF
TRBJ1-6 TRBV13 . . TGTGCCAGCAGCTTGGGGACTTCCTATAATTCACCCCTCCACTTT CASSLGTSYNSPLHF
TRBJ2-3 TRBV29-1 TRBD2 . TGCAGCACCCGGGCTAGCGGGGGATCCACAGATACGCAGTATTTT CSTRASGGSTDTQYF
TRBJ1-1 TRBV6-6 . . TGTGCCAGCAGTCAACTTGGCGCGGGCCTTAACACTGAAGCTTTCTTT CASSQLGAGLNTEAFF
TRBJ1-2 TRBV15 . once TGTGCCACCAGCAGAGATTGGGCAGATACTAACTATGGCTACACCTTC CATSRDWADTNYGYTF
TRBJ1-2 TRBV23-1 . . TGCGCCAGCACCCTCGGGGGGGGGCGCGACTATGGCTACACCTTC CASTLGGGRDYGYTF
TRBJ1-4 TRBV11-2 TRBD1 . TGTGCCAGCAGCTTAAATTGGGAAGGGGGCAGGGAAAAACTGTTTTTT CASSLNWEGGREKLFF
TRBJ2-2 TRBV5-7 TRBD1 once TGTGCCAGATGGACAGGGCGCACCGGGGAGCTGTTTTTT CARWTGRTGELFF
TRBJ1-2 TRBV11-2 TRBD1 . TGTGCCAGCAGCCATGGAGGGGGCAATAACTATGGCTACACCTTC CASSHGGGNNYGYTF
TRBJ2-4 TRBV4-2 TRBD2 . TGTGCCAGCAGCCAAGATCCACCGCTCTTAGCGGGGGGAACTCGAGCCAAAAACATTCAGTACTTC CASSQDPPLLAGGTRAKNIQYF
TRBJ2-1 TRBV11-3 . . TGTGCCAGCAGCCCCCGAGGGGGCAATGAGCAGTTCTTC CASSPRGGNEQFF
TRBJ1-1 TRBV15 . . TGTGCCACCAGCCAGGGGAACACTGAAGCTTTCTTT CATSQGNTEAFF
TRBJ1-3 TRBV4-2 TRBD1 few TGTGCCAGCAGCCGCACCGGGACAGTAGAAGGAAACACCATATATTTT CASSRTGTVEGNTIYF
TRBJ1-6 TRBV15 . . TGTGCCACCAGCCGGCAGGACTGGGATAATTCACCCCTCCACTTT CATSRQDWDNSPLHF
TRBJ1-1 TRBV11-2 . . TGTGCCAGCAGCTTAACGGGGGTCCCCGAAGCTTTCTTT CASSLTGVPEAFF
TRBJ2-6 TRBV4-1 . . TGCGCCAGCAGCCAAGATCATGAGGGGGCCAACGTCCTGACTTTC CASSQDHEGANVLTF
TRBJ2-6 TRBV6-4 . many TGTGCCAGCAGTGACTCTAGCGGCTCTGGGGCCAACGTCCTGACTTTC CASSDSSGSGANVLTF
TRBJ2-3 TRBV7-6 TRBD2 once TGTGCCAGCAGCCCCCAGGGAGGGCGAGATACGCAGTATTTT CASSPQGGRDTQYF
TRBJ2-3 TRBV2 TRBD2 once TGTGCCAGCAGTGAACAGCGGGGGGTGACAGATACGCAGTATTTT CASSEQRGVTDTQYF
TRBJ2-7 TRBV4-3 TRBD2 once TGCGCCAGCAGCCAAGTAGGGACTAGCGGGGGGACTTCCTACGAGCAGTACTTC CASSQVGTSGGTSYEQYF
TRBJ2-5 TRBV14 TRBD1 . TGTGCCAGCAGTGGGACAGGGGTGTCGGAGACCCAGTACTTC CASSGTGVSETQYF
TRBJ2-7 TRBV12-5 . . TGTGCTAGTGGTAGCCGGGACACTTTCTCCTACGAGCAGTACTTC CASGSRDTFSYEQYF
TRBJ1-2 TRBV18 . . TGTGCCAGCTCACCACCTCTTCTCCCCCTTGGCTACACCTTC CASSPPLLPLGYTF
TRBJ2-3 TRBV5-5 . once TGTGCCAGCAGCTTAAGCCCTAGCTGGGATACGCAGTATTTT CASSLSPSWDTQYF
TRBJ1-1 TRBV7-3 TRBD1 . TGTGCCAGCAGCCCCAAGGGACAGGGAAACACTGAAGCTTTCTTT CASSPKGQGNTEAFF
TRBJ2-7 TRBV6-1 . . TGTGCCAGCAACTATCTAGACGGGGGATACGAGCAGTACTTC CASNYLDGGYEQYF
TRBJ1-1 TRBV7-2 . . TGTGCCAGCAGCCCGTGGGGCTCGACTGAAGCTTTCTTT CASSPWGSTEAFF
TRBJ1-2 TRBV7-2 TRBD1 . TGTGCCAGCAGCCTGGGACAGGGGGACGTTGATGGCTACACCTTC CASSLGQGDVDGYTF
TRBJ1-5 TRBV4-2 . . TGTGCCAGCAGCCCGGGGGGGATTAATCAGCCCCAGCATTTT CASSPGGINQPQHF
TRBJ2-7 TRBV9 TRBD2 . TGTGCCAGCAGCGTAGGGGAGGGCGAGCAGTACTTC CASSVGEGEQYF
TRBJ2-7 TRBV2 TRBD2 few TGTGCCAGCAGTGAGGGAGCGGGGGGGCCTTACGAGCAGTACTTC CASSEGAGGPYEQYF
TRBJ1-2 TRBV27 . few TGTGCCGCCCTGGGACCCGGGGGAGGCTACACCTTC CAALGPGGGYTF
TRBJ1-2 TRBV9 . . TGTGCCAGCAGCCCCTGGGGCACTTCTAACTATGGCTACACCTTC CASSPWGTSNYGYTF
TRBJ2-5 TRBV4-1 TRBD2 . TGCGCCAGCAGCCAAGGGGGAGGGTCCCCCCAGTACTTC CASSQGGGSPQYF
TRBJ1-5 TRBV5-6 . . TGTGCCAGCAGCTTGCTTCCAGGTCAGCCCCAGCATTTT CASSLLPGQPQHF
TRBJ1-5 TRBV18 TRBD1 once TGTGCCAGCTCACCAACAGGGGGCGCGAACAATCAGCCCCAGCATTTT CASSPTGGANNQPQHF
TRBJ1-2 TRBV27 . . TGTGCCAGCAGTTTTGGGCAGAGCTATGGCTACACCTTC CASSFGQSYGYTF
TRBJ2-7 TRBV4-1 TRBD1 . TGCGCCACCGCGGAGAACAGGGGAACCTACGAGCAGTACTTC CATAENRGTYEQYF